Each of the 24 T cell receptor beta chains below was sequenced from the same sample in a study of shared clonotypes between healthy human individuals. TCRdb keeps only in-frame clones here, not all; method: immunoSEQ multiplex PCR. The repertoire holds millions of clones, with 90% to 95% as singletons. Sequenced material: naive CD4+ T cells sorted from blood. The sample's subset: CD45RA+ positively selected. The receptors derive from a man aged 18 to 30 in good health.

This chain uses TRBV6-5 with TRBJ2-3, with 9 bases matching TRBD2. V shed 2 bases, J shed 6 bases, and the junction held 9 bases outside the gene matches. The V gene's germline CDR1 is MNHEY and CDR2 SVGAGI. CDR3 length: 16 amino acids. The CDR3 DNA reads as TGTGCCAGCAGTTACGGGAGGACTAGCGACATGGATACGCAGTATTTT. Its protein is CASSYGRTSDMDTQYF.

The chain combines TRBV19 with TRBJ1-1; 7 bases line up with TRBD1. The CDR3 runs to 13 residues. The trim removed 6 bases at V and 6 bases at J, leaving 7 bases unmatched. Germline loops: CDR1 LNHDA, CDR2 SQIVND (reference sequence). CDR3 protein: CASSSRTGAEAFF. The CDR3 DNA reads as TGTGCCAGTAGCTCAAGGACAGGCGCTGAAGCTTTCTTT.

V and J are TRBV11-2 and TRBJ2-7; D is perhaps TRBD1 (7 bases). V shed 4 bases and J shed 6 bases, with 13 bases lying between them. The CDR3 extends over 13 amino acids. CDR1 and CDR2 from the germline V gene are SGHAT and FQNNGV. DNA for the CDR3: TGTGCCAGCAGCTCCCTGGAGGGGGCCGAGCAGTACTTC. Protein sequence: CASSSLEGAEQYF.

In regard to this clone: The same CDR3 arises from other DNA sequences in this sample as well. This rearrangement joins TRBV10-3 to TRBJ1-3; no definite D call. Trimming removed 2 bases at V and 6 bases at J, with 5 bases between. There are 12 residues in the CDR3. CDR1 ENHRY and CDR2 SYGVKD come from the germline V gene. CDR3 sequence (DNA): TGTGCCATCAGTGAGGTGGAAAACACCATATATTTT. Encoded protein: CAISEVENTIYF.

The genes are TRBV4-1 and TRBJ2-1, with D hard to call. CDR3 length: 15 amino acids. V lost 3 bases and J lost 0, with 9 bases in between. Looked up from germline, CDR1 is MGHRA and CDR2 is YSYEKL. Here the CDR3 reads CASSQAGNSYNEQFF. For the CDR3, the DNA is TGCGCCAGCAGCCAGGCAGGTAACTCCTACAATGAGCAGTTCTTC.

CDR3 residues: CASSWTITSPLHF. The CDR3 region has the DNA TGTGCCAGCAGCTGGACGATAACTTCACCCCTCCACTTT. J is TRBJ1-6 and V is TRBV5-8, with D unclear. Germline lookup yields CDR1 SGHTS and CDR2 YDEGEE. The ends were cut back, 3 bases at V and 9 bases at J, with 10 bases in the middle. This CDR3 region has 13 residues.

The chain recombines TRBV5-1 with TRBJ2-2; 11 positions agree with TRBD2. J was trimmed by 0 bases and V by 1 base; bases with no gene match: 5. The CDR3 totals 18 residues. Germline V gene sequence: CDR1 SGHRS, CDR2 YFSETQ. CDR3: CASSLPPSGGSNTGELFF. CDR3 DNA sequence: TGCGCCAGCAGCTTGCCCCCTAGCGGGGGGTCGAACACCGGGGAGCTGTTTTTT. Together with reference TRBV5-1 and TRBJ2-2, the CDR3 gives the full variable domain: KAGVTQTPRYLIKTRGQQVTLSCSPISGHRSVSWYQQTPGQGLQFLFEYFSETQRNKGNFPGRFSGRQFSNSRSEMNVSTLELGDSALYLCASSLPPSGGSNTGELFFGEGSRLTVL.

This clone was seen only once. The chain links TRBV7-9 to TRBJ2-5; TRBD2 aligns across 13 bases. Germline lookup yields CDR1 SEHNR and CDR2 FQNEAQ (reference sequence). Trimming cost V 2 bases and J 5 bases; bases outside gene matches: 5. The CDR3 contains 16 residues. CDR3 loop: CASSLWTSGRSETQYF. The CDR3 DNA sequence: TGTGCCAGCAGCTTATGGACTAGCGGGAGATCCGAGACCCAGTACTTC.

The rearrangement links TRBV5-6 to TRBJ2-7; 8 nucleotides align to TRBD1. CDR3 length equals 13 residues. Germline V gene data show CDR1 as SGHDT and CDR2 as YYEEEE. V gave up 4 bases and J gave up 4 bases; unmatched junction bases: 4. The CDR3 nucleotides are TGTGCCAGCAGCATGGGACAGGAGTACGAGCAGTACTTC. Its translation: CASSMGQEYEQYF. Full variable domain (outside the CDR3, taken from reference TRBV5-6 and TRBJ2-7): DAGVTQSPTHLIKTRGQQVTLRCSPKSGHDTVSWYQQALGQGPQFIFQYYEEEERQRGNFPDRFSGHQFPNYSSELNVNALLLGDSALYLCASSMGQEYEQYFGPGTRLTVT.

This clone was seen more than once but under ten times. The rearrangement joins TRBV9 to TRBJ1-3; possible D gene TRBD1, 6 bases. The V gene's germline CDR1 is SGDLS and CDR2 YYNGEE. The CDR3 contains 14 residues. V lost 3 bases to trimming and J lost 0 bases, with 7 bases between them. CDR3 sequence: CASSEDSSGNTIYF. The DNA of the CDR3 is TGTGCCAGCAGCGAGGACAGCTCTGGAAACACCATATATTTT.

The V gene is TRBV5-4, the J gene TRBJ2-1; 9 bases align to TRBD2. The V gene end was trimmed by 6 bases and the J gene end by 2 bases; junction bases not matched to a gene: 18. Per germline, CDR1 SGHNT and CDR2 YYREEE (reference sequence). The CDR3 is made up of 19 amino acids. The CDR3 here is CASIRNGNWREGTYNEQFF. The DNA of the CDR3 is TGTGCCAGCATTCGGAATGGGAATTGGCGGGAGGGTACCTACAATGAGCAGTTCTTC.

For the CDR3, the DNA is TGTGCCAGCAGTGGCGGACAGACCTACGAGCAGTACTTC. It codes for CASSGGQTYEQYF. The chain links TRBV27 to TRBJ2-5; D is perhaps TRBD1 (6 bases). The DNA matches TRBJ2-7 better at its end, which makes the J call doubtful. CDR3 length equals 13 residues. Germline lookup yields CDR1 MNHEY and CDR2 SMNVEV (reference sequence).

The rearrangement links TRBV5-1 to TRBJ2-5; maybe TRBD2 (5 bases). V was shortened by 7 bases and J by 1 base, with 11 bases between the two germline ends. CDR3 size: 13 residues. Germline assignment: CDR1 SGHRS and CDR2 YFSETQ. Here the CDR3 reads CASGRDSQETQYF. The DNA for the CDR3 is TGCGCCAGCGGCCGGGATTCCCAAGAGACCCAGTACTTC.

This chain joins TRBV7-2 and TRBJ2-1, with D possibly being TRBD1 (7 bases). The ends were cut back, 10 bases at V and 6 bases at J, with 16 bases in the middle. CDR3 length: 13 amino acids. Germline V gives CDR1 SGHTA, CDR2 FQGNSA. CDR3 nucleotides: TGTGCCATCGGTCGACAGGGACTCAATGAGCAGTTCTTC. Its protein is CAIGRQGLNEQFF.

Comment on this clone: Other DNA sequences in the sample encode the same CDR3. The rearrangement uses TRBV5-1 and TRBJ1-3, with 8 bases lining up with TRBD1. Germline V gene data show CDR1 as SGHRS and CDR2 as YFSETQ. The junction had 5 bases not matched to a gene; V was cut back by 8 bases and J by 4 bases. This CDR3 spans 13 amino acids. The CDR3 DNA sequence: TGCGCCAGTTCAGGGGGCCCGGGAAACACCATATATTTT. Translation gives CASSGGPGNTIYF.

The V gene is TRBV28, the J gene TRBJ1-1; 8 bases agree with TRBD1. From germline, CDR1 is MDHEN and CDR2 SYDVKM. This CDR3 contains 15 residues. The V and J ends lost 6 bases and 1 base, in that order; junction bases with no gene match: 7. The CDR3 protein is CASRLQGGGNTEAFF. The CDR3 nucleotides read TGTGCCAGCAGGCTACAGGGGGGAGGGAACACTGAAGCTTTCTTT.

CDR3 loop: CASSPGTVSYEQYF. The CDR3 DNA reads TGTGCCAGCAGCCCCGGGACGGTGTCCTACGAGCAGTACTTC. The gene calls are TRBV7-6 and TRBJ2-7; TRBD1 or TRBD2 may be the D gene (5 bases each). Germline assignment: CDR1 SGHVS and CDR2 FNYEAQ. V lost 5 bases and J lost 1, with 12 bases in between. This CDR3 contains 14 residues.

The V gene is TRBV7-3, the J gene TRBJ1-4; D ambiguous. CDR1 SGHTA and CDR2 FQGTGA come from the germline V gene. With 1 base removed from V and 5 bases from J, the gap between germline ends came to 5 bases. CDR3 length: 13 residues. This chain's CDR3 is CASSLRANEKLFF. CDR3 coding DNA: TGTGCCAGCAGCTTAAGAGCGAATGAAAAACTGTTTTTT.

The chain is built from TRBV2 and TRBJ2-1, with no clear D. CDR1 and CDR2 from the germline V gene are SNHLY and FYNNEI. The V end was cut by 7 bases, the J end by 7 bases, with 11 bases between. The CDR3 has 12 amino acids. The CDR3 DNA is TGTGCCAGCATGAGACTTTTGAATGAGCAGTTCTTC. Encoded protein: CASMRLLNEQFF.

CDR3: CASSQDSAPLAGAYEQYF. Written as DNA, the CDR3 is TGCGCCAGCAGCCAAGATTCGGCCCCACTAGCGGGAGCCTACGAGCAGTACTTC. The chain carries TRBV4-1 and TRBJ2-7, with 11 bases lining up with TRBD2. The CDR3 covers 18 residues. Germline V gives CDR1 MGHRA, CDR2 YSYEKL. V dropped 0 bases and J dropped 2; count of bases not matched to a gene: 9.

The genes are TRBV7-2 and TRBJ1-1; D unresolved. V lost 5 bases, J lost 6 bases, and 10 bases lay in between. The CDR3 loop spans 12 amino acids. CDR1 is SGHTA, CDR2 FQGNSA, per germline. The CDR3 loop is CASSKSTAEAFF. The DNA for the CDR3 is TGTGCCAGCAGCAAAAGTACTGCTGAAGCTTTCTTT.

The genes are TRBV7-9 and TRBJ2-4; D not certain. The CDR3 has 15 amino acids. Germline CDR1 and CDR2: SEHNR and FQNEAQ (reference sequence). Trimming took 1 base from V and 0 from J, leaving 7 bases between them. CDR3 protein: CASSLEALAKNIQYF. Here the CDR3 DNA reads TGTGCCAGCAGCTTAGAGGCATTAGCCAAAAACATTCAGTACTTC.

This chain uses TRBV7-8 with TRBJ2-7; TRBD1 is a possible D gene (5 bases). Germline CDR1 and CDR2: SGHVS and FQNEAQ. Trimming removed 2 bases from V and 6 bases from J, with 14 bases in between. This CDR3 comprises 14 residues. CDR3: CASSLIRGTGEQYF. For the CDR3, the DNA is TGTGCCAGCAGCTTAATAAGGGGTACCGGCGAGCAGTACTTC.

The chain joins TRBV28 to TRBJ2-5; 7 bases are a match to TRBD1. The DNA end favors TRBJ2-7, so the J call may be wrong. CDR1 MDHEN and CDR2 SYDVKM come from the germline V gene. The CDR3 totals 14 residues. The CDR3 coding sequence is TGTGCCAGCACCCGGACAGGAGATACCTACGAGCAGTACTTC. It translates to CASTRTGDTYEQYF.